The source of this TCR beta chain is a study of cytomegalovirus exposure and HLA in healthy donors. Study-wide findings and caveats: A few CMV-associated chains proved CMV antigen-specific in vitro. A further, later analysis showed that HLA-associated TCR beta chains (compared with equally common others) were more clonally expanded. It was assumed in the presence/absence analyses that sequencing depth was roughly uniform across donors.

The PCR made use of 60 Vbeta and 13 Jbeta primers. The repertoire was sequenced with immunoSEQ multiplex PCR; TCRdb's copy has only in-frame clones and lacks some. This table lists under 130,000 clones. The CDR3 has 15 amino acids. The V end lost 3 bases, the J end lost 1 base, and 12 bases lay between the germline ends. Germline CDR1 and CDR2: LGHNA and YSLEER. With regard to this clone: Its target is not known.

The rearrangement joins TRBV4-3 to TRBJ2-5; D possibly corresponds to TRBD2 (5 bases). The TCR comes from a man aged 40-55 years in good health and CMV-seronegative. What was sequenced was PBMCs. This chain's CDR3 is CASSHVGSGQETQYF. CDR3 DNA: TGCGCCAGCAGCCACGTAGGCAGCGGCCAAGAGACCCAGTACTTC.